The source of this T cell receptor beta chain is a study of PD-1 blockade in classical Hodgkin lymphoma. In the study overall: Patients had nivolumab dosed at 3 mg/kg, delivered intravenously every 2 weeks. The study, taken as a whole, reports: Reports described newly diagnosed patients as having lower baseline TCR diversity than healthy donors. CD8+ TCR diversity did not rise significantly by C4D1, unlike CD4+.

Time point specified: cycle 4 day 1 (C4D1), after less than 7 weeks of nivolumab. All the patients suffered relapse after autologous stem cell transplantation, and brentuximab vedotin exposure differed. As for this clone: Antigen unknown. The junction differs from germline at one of its ends, possibly a read error.

Assay used: immunoSEQ multiplex PCR; TCRdb lists only in-frame clones, some missing. Seen here are about 25,000 clones, 84% observed once, and the top ten hold approximately 6.2%. The CDR3 is 18 residues long. Germline CDR1 and CDR2: KGHSY and FQNENV. Source: peripheral blood mononuclear cells (PBMCs), taken before the fourth cycle of nivolumab. This receptor was taken from a human donor with classical Hodgkin lymphoma. The chain has TRBV16 and TRBJ1-5; TRBD1 is a possible D gene (6 bases). The CDR3 loop reads CASISLRGGGGSKQPQHF. CDR3 coding DNA: TGTGCCAGCATCTCCCTCCGGGGGGGCGGGGGCAGCAAACAGCCCCAGCATTTT.